This TCR beta chain was captured in a study of blood T cells in healthy people across ages. Study results and limitations: Unsorted PBMCs prevented conclusive naive versus antigen-experienced comparison. Diversity was higher, and naive CD4+ cells more numerous, in long-lived donors than in aged donors.

Of note for this clonotype: Antigen specificity is unknown.

The CDR3 covers 14 residues. V lost 3 bases to trimming and J lost 5 bases, with 14 bases between them. Germline values: CDR1 DFQATT, CDR2 SNEGSKA (reference sequence). For the second PCR, which ran for about 7 to 11 cycles, a sample-barcoded 5' primer and a J-beta primer mix were used. Every cDNA molecule bore a tag from a template-switch adaptor containing 12 random nucleotides. MiXCR, applied by TCRdb to the 5' RACE reads, yields one record per CDR3 protein. This table holds around 870,000 distinct CDR3 sequences, 29% found once. The sequenced sample consisted of blood. This receptor was obtained from a woman of 80 years or more in good health. This sequence joins TRBV20-1 and TRBJ1-5, with a possible D match to TRBD1 (5 bases). The CDR3 nucleotides are TGCAGTGCTAGTGCGAGAGGGGCTGATCAGCCCCAGCATTTT. Its translation is CSASARGADQPQHF.